The clone carrying this T cell receptor (beta chain) turned up a few times. Antigen specificity is unknown. The data originate from a study of vaccination and CD4 T cells after COVID-19. Study-level background: Post-COVID sampling occurred a median about 100 days after diagnosis (range 35 to 161).

Treatment: roughly 10-day PBMC culture with coronavirus spike peptide pools or control peptides (ViraFEST assay). Sequenced with the Oncomine TCR Beta short-read assay was DNA taken from cultured CD4+ T cells. Cultures of CD4+ T cells served as the source for extracting genomic DNA. TCRdb recomputed calls from the PCR reads with MiXCR, one row per CDR3 protein. The sample has 15,000 to 20,000 distinct CDR3 sequences; 25% to 30% are singletons. The CDR3 length is 14 residues. V shed 7 bases and J shed 2 bases, with 12 bases lying between them. Germline-derived CDR1 and CDR2 are MDHEN and SYDVKM. This clonotype was sampled from a human donor with COVID-19. The sample was cultured CD4+ T cells from blood. J is TRBJ1-5 and V is TRBV28; no firm D call. CDR3 loop: CASTAQSGNQPQHF. DNA for the CDR3: TGTGCCAGCACCGCCCAGAGCGGCAATCAGCCCCAGCATTTT.